The present T cell receptor beta chain was sequenced within a study of T cell clones after liver transplantation. Study summary: TCRbeta sequencing after a pre-transplant mixed lymphocyte reaction identified graft-donor-reactive clones, later tracked in post-transplant blood. Study results and caveats: Post-transplant, graft-donor-reactive CD4 TCRbeta sequences in blood dropped significantly in 5 of 8 subjects. Compared with third party-reactive sequences, donor-reactive ones declined more, independent of withdrawal success.

As to this clone: Its specificity is not known.

This table comes from immunoSEQ multiplex PCR, and its TCRdb copy is limited to in-frame clones, with some not included. The sample lists some 59,000 clones; over 55% were seen once. Germline V gene lookup returns CDR1 SGHVS and CDR2 FNYEAQ. Deletions cut 5 bases from V and 4 bases from J, with 11 bases between. This CDR3 comprises 14 residues. Here the sequenced sample was CD4+ T cells from blood, taken before liver transplant. The clonotype originates from a human donor who received a liver transplant. The V gene is TRBV7-6, the J gene TRBJ1-4, with D uncertain. CDR3 in DNA: TGTGCCAGCAGCCACGGGTCGAATAATGAAAAACTGTTTTTT. The encoded protein is CASSHGSNNEKLFF. Together with reference TRBV7-6 and TRBJ1-4, the CDR3 gives the full variable domain: GAGVSQSPRYKVTKRGQDVALRCDPISGHVSLYWYRQALGQGPEFLTYFNYEAQQDKSGLPNDRFSAERPEGSISTLTIQRTEQRDSAMYRCASSHGSNNEKLFFGSGTQLSVL.